This is a list of T cell receptor beta chains from one sample in a study of response to subunit inactivated influenza vaccine. TCRdb re-called the RT-PCR reads through MiXCR, storing one row per CDR3 protein. Altogether 700,000 to 900,000 distinct CDR3 sequences are present, around 20% being singletons, with the ten largest covering about 9.4%. The starting material was PBMCs from blood, obtained 5 days after vaccination. Source of these receptors: a man between 50 and 59 years old who received an inactivated influenza vaccine. The CDR3 runs from the conserved cysteine through the conserved F or W. A D gene is named only where the DNA matches it firmly. A row's size may be missing; if present it is once, few, many or a size class.

V gene,D gene,J gene,clone size,CDR3 DNA,CDR3 protein
TRBV5-5,NA,TRBJ1-4,NA,TGTGCCAGCAGGGGCATAGGCGAAAAACTGTTTTTT,CASRGIGEKLFF
TRBV20-1,NA,TRBJ1-1,NA,TGCAGTGCCCTCACCGCTGGGGCAGTACGACAGAAGCCTGAAGCTTTCTTT,CSALTAGAVRQKPEAFF
TRBV4-3,NA,TRBJ1-5,NA,TGCGCCAGCAGCCCCCAACTGCATAGCAATCAGCCCCAGCATTTT,CASSPQLHSNQPQHF
TRBV5-1,TRBD1,TRBJ2-2,NA,TGCGCCAGCAGCTGGGACAGGACAAACACCGGGGAGCTGTTTTTT,CASSWDRTNTGELFF
TRBV4-3,NA,TRBJ2-3,few,TGCGCCAGCAGCCAAGGTGGACCTGGCCCAGATACGCAGTATTTT,CASSQGGPGPDTQYF
TRBV20-1,NA,TRBJ1-1,few,TGCAGTGCTTCGTCCGGGACCCCGGTCATGACTGAAGCTTTCTTT,CSASSGTPVMTEAFF
TRBV7-2,NA,TRBJ2-3,NA,TGTGCCAGCAGCTTAGTGCGCGGGCCTAGCACAGATACGCAGTATTTT,CASSLVRGPSTDTQYF
TRBV27,NA,TRBJ2-7,few,TGTGCCAGCAGTCTGCAGAGTGGATACGAGCAGTACTTC,CASSLQSGYEQYF
TRBV7-9,TRBD1,TRBJ2-5,few,TGTGCCAGCAGCCCATGGGACAGGGTTCAAGAGACCCAGTACTTC,CASSPWDRVQETQYF
TRBV2,TRBD1,TRBJ1-2,NA,TGTGCCAGCAGTGCAGTACAGGGGAACTATGGCTACACCTTC,CASSAVQGNYGYTF
TRBV20-1,NA,TRBJ1-2,NA,TGCAGTGCTAGGAGATTCTTGGTGCCGGGCTACACCTTC,CSARRFLVPGYTF
TRBV6-2/TRBV6-3,TRBD1,TRBJ1-1,NA,TGTGCCAGCACCAGACAGGGTTTGTGGAATAACACTGAAGCTTTCTTT,CASTRQGLWNNTEAFF
TRBV4-3,TRBD1,TRBJ2-7,NA,TGCGCCAGCAGCCACAACAGGGGGTTCTCCTACGAGCAGTACTTC,CASSHNRGFSYEQYF
TRBV5-1,TRBD2,TRBJ2-1,few,TGCGCCAGCAGCTTGGCCCCGGGGGGAGCCAGGGAGCAGTTCTTC,CASSLAPGGAREQFF
TRBV29-1,TRBD2,TRBJ2-4,few,TGCAGCGTTGAAGGGACTAGCGGAGACCTAGCCAAAAACATTCAGTACTTC,CSVEGTSGDLAKNIQYF
TRBV12-3/TRBV12-4,NA,TRBJ2-2,NA,TGTGCCAGCAGCCCCAGCCTTGGGGAGCTGTTTTTT,CASSPSLGELFF
TRBV7-9,NA,TRBJ1-6,NA,TGTGCCAGCAGCTTAGTCGGGGATTGGTCCCCCCTCCACTTT,CASSLVGDWSPLHF
TRBV27,NA,TRBJ2-3,NA,TGTGCCAGCACCCCTCTAGGGGGGGCAAGAGATACGCAGTATTTT,CASTPLGGARDTQYF
TRBV20-1,TRBD2,TRBJ2-1,NA,TGCAGTGCTTGGCTAGCGGGAGCGAGCTCCTACAATGAGCAGTTCTTC,CSAWLAGASSYNEQFF
TRBV7-2,NA,TRBJ2-3,NA,TGTGCCAGCAGCATAACCTTATTGGGTTACACAGATACGCAGTATTTT,CASSITLLGYTDTQYF
TRBV5-5,NA,TRBJ2-1,few,TGTGCCAGCAGCCCGGGAACCGGAGCGAGTGAGCAGTTCTTC,CASSPGTGASEQFF
TRBV29-1,NA,TRBJ1-2,many,TGCAGCGCCCTACACCCAGACAGATCTAACTATGGCTACACCTTC,CSALHPDRSNYGYTF
TRBV5-1,TRBD1,TRBJ2-5,NA,TGCGCCAGCAGCGGCGGGACAGGGGGCCAAGAGACCCAGTACTTC,CASSGGTGGQETQYF
TRBV7-9,TRBD2,TRBJ2-7,NA,TGTGCCAGCAGCTCGAGCGGGACGATCTACGAGCAGTACTTC,CASSSSGTIYEQYF
TRBV20-1,NA,TRBJ2-5,NA,TGCAGTGCTCCCGACAGTTTCCGGGGACAAGAGACCCAGTACTTC,CSAPDSFRGQETQYF
TRBV12-3/TRBV12-4,TRBD1,TRBJ2-2,NA,TGTGCCAGCAGTGGACAGGGGACCACCGGGGAGCTGTTTTTT,CASSGQGTTGELFF
TRBV11-2,NA,TRBJ2-5,NA,TGTGCCAGCAGCATCGTAGGGAACCAAGAGACCCAGTACTTC,CASSIVGNQETQYF
TRBV5-5,NA,TRBJ2-3,NA,TGTGCCAGCAGCGTCCGAGGAATGGGGCTCAGCACAGATACGCAGTATTTT,CASSVRGMGLSTDTQYF
TRBV13,NA,TRBJ2-3,few,TGTGCCAGCAGCTTATGGGAAGTGGACATCGTCACAGATACGCAGTATTTT,CASSLWEVDIVTDTQYF
TRBV12-3/TRBV12-4,NA,TRBJ1-4,many,TGTGCCAGCACCCGCCCTAATGAAAAACTGTTTTTT,CASTRPNEKLFF
TRBV7-2,TRBD2,TRBJ2-5,few,TGTGCCAGCAGCTACCGGGCCAATCTGGGGGGGGAGACCCAGTACTTC,CASSYRANLGGETQYF
TRBV5-1,NA,TRBJ2-2,few,TGCGCCAGCAGCTTAGGGGGGATCACCGGGGAGCTGTTTTTT,CASSLGGITGELFF
TRBV2,NA,TRBJ2-7,NA,TGTGCCAGCGGCCGGATATACGAGCAGTACTTC,CASGRIYEQYF
TRBV6-1,NA,TRBJ1-2,few,TGTGCCAGCAGCCCCGCCGGGACATCCTCAGGCTACACCTTC,CASSPAGTSSGYTF
TRBV12-3/TRBV12-4,NA,TRBJ1-1,many,TGTGCCAGCGGCCCAGGGGCCACTGAAGCTTTCTTT,CASGPGATEAFF
TRBV11-1,NA,TRBJ1-5,many,TGTGCCAGCAGCTTAGGGGATCCGGTCTGGGAAAGTTTAAGCAATCAGCCCCAGCATTTT,CASSLGDPVWESLSNQPQHF
TRBV20-1,NA,TRBJ2-1,NA,TGCAGTGCTAGAGCCACAGAGTGGGACAACAATGAGCAGTTCTTC,CSARATEWDNNEQFF
TRBV29-1,NA,TRBJ1-2,few,TGCAGCGTTGCATCCGCAGCCAACTATGGCTACACCTTC,CSVASAANYGYTF
TRBV4-3,NA,TRBJ2-1,NA,TGCGCCAGCAGCCAAGGTGGTGGGAGGAGGGGCAATGAGCAGTTCTTC,CASSQGGGRRGNEQFF
TRBV4-3,NA,TRBJ2-5,few,TGCGCCAGCAGCCAAGATGCAGGGGGGGCAGAGACCCAGTACTTC,CASSQDAGGAETQYF
TRBV20-1,NA,TRBJ2-7,NA,TGCAGTGCTAGTAAAACGGCAGGGGCCGTCCACGAGCAGTACTTC,CSASKTAGAVHEQYF
TRBV7-9,TRBD2,TRBJ2-5,few,TGTGCCAGCAGTTTTACGGGGAGGGCCCGTACAGAAGAGACCCAGTACTTC,CASSFTGRARTEETQYF
TRBV6-1,TRBD2,TRBJ2-1,many,TGTGCCAGCAGTGGGACTAGCGGGAGCCGTGAGCAGTTCTTC,CASSGTSGSREQFF
TRBV10-2,NA,TRBJ2-4,NA,TGCGCCAGCAGTGAGATCGTGGGCAAAAACATTCAGTACTTC,CASSEIVGKNIQYF
TRBV5-1,NA,TRBJ2-2,many,TGCGCCAGCAGCTTAGACATGAAGGACGGGGAGCTGTTTTTT,CASSLDMKDGELFF
TRBV30,TRBD1,TRBJ1-1,NA,TGTGCCTGGAAAAGGACAGGGCGGACTGAAGCTTTCTTT,CAWKRTGRTEAFF
TRBV29-1,TRBD1,TRBJ2-3,NA,TGCAGCGTCGAAGACAGGGGGCGAGATACAGATACGCAGTATTTT,CSVEDRGRDTDTQYF
TRBV21-1,NA,TRBJ2-7,few,TGTGCCTGTCTTTACATTGGGACGGCGACCTACGAGCAGTACTTC,CACLYIGTATYEQYF
TRBV6-5,NA,TRBJ2-5,NA,TGTGCCAGCAGTTACGGGGACCCCGGGACCCAGTACTTC,CASSYGDPGTQYF
TRBV29-1,NA,TRBJ2-5,few,TGCAGCGTGCCTTACCAGGGGTCCCAAGAGACCCAGTACTTC,CSVPYQGSQETQYF
TRBV20-1,TRBD1,TRBJ2-7,once,TGCAGTGCTACGACAGGGAAGGCTTACGAGCAGTACTTC,CSATTGKAYEQYF
TRBV7-2,TRBD1,TRBJ2-7,NA,TGTGCCAGCAGCTTCGGCGGGACAGGCTACGAGCAGTACTTC,CASSFGGTGYEQYF
TRBV10-3,TRBD1,TRBJ2-1,NA,TGTGCCATCAGACTGACAGGGGGGGATGAGCAGTTCTTC,CAIRLTGGDEQFF
TRBV29-1,NA,TRBJ2-5,few,TGCAGCGTTGAAGACAGTAAAGAGACCCAGTACTTC,CSVEDSKETQYF